Sequencing of this T cell receptor (beta chain) was carried out in a study of T cell repertoires in cytomegalovirus infection. Study as a whole: Newly reported HLA-C-restricted and thoroughly characterized HLA-B-restricted CMV epitopes were employed. Indications came from public TCR beta signatures; they pointed to CMV infection and to a matching HLA type. Study-level findings and limits: Accumulated public TCR beta family frequency recognized individuals carrying CMV together with the relevant HLA.

Using its own MiXCR run on the reads, TCRdb lists one record per CDR3 protein. Here the sample spans around 89,000 distinct CDR3 sequences, 29% being singletons. Details on this clonotype: The antigen is unknown.

The length of the CDR3 is 12 residues. Germline values: CDR1 MNHEY, CDR2 SVGEGT. V was pared by 6 bases and J by 4 bases, with 10 bases between. The receptor comes from a human donor in good health (CMV status not recorded). Some clones in this sample may be carry-over from other donors' samples. The rearrangement links TRBV6-2 or TRBV6-3 to TRBJ2-7; no firm D call. The input for sequencing was CD8+ T cells from cultured PBMCs, taken from culture after CMV antigen stimulation. The CDR3 is CASRTPGYEQYF. In DNA, the CDR3 is TGTGCCAGCAGGACCCCTGGTTACGAGCAGTACTTC.